In its sample, the clone carrying this T cell receptor beta chain was seen once. Germline values: CDR1 KGHDR, CDR2 SFDVKD. V was pared by 7 bases and J by 10 bases, with 13 bases between. This CDR3 comprises 12 residues. Sequencing used immunoSEQ multiplex PCR; TCRdb keeps in-frame clones, though not all of them. The sample contains around 100,000 clones, roughly 88% of which appear only once. This specimen comes from a study of blood T cell repertoires in COVID-19. The clonotype comes from a human donor in a cohort sampled during active COVID-19. V is TRBV24-1 and J is TRBJ2-1; no firm D call. The specimen was peripheral blood. This CDR3 is CATSAPSGEQFF. The CDR3 DNA is TGTGCCACCAGCGCCCCGTCTGGCGAGCAGTTCTTC.